The present T cell receptor beta chain was sequenced within a study of blood T cell repertoires in COVID-19. CDR1 is SQVTM, CDR2 ANQGSEA, per germline. This CDR3 region has 13 residues. V lost 3 bases, J lost 8 bases, and 8 bases stayed unmatched. As handled by the study authors: The assay estimated nucleated cells by amplifying reference gene primers. Measured with immunoSEQ multiplex PCR; TCRdb has only the in-frame clones, and not every one. D and trimming were read from the DNA, whereas the V and J calls and clone size are those reported in that table. The table lists 160,000 or so clones, roughly 81% of them singletons.

The chain has TRBV29-1 and TRBJ1-1, with 8 bases lining up with TRBD1. The sample consisted of peripheral blood. This TCR was sampled from a woman aged 45-60 years with COVID-19, enrolled during active disease. CDR3 nucleotide sequence: TGCAGCGTTGATACAGGGGGGGCCATGGAAGCTTTCTTT. Translating gives CSVDTGGAMEAFF.